There are many counts of the clone carrying this TCR beta chain. Its antigen is not identified. This entry is derived from a study of molecular identifiers for immune sequencing clone quantification. Turning to the study itself: RNA from approximately 20,000 or 98,000 naive CD8 cells was split five ways in replicates, with four sequenced.

The germline V gene has CDR1 SEHNR and CDR2 FQNEAQ (reference sequence). The ends were cut back, 7 bases at V and 5 bases at J, with 20 bases in the middle. The CDR3 has 15 amino acids. From the PCR reads, TCRdb called clonotypes with MiXCR, one entry per CDR3 protein. The sample records approximately 590,000 distinct CDR3 sequences, less than 30% being singletons. It was from about 19,000 to 1,100,000 sorted cells, with 10%, 30% or 50% RNA, that naive CD8 libraries came. Study-wide findings and caveats: Whereas clones above 20 RNA copies held under 1% of naive-cell molecules, they held over 98% of effector molecules. Highly expanded clone sizes could be underestimated by identical TCR molecules sharing a barcode.

This sequence originates from a human donor in good health. Some libraries in this study had Jurkat cell RNA spiked in. The chain carries TRBV7-9 and TRBJ1-2, with a weak D call TRBD1 (6 bases). The sample taken for sequencing was naive CD8+ T cells from blood, with Jurkat cell RNA spiked in. As to subset: FACS-sorted CD8+CD4-CCR7+CD45RA+ naive T cells. CDR3 in DNA: TGTGCCAGCATCCCGTCCGGGGGGCCGTTTTATGGCTACACCTTC. Encoded protein: CASIPSGGPFYGYTF.